This entry is about one T cell receptor (beta chain). This clonotype was recorded a few times. This clone's antigen is unknown. Per-base quality was not reported, and no clone a single base away is much larger than it. The entry originates in a study of T cells after yellow fever vaccination (dated by TCRdb to between 2018 and 2021). Regarding the study in general: The SMART-Seq v4 Ultra Low Input RNA kit was used to prepare libraries from fractions with low cell numbers. Bulk TCR alpha and beta repertoires were sequenced longitudinally to track T-cell clones before and after primary and booster YFV17D yellow fever vaccination. Two healthy male donors, one aged 18 to 30 and one aged 30 to 40 years, made up the cohort. Blood was drawn at multiple timepoints before and after primary and secondary immunization, with bulk PBMC replicates and cell subsets isolated. The paper as a whole reports these results and caveats: Computational filtering was needed because FACS-sorted repertoires could contain abundant contaminating clonotypes from the bulk population. A small share of clonotypes was detected in both CD4 and CD8 compartments, with the overlap likely arising from convergent recombination. Compared with the primary T-cell response, the secondary T-cell response was faster but weaker, reaching its peak on day 5 rather than on day 15. After the booster, most clones that had expanded after primary vaccination were detected again (over 95% of CD4 and under 90% of CD8), suggesting broad maintenance of memory. Because only a couple of donors were included in the study, the extent to which the findings can be generalized is limited.

The instrument was an Illumina NovaSeq 6000. TCR cDNA was made using 5'RACE template switching, a step that added a universal primer site and unique molecular identifiers. Priming for cDNA synthesis came from both the TCR alpha and TCR beta constant segments. Library amplification used two PCR steps, and the second PCR step added sample barcodes and sequencing adapters. Sequencing of libraries was done on Illumina HiSeq 2500 (2x100 bp) or NovaSeq (2x150 bp). The original pipeline was this. Demultiplexing of reads and collapsing into UMI consensus sequences were performed with MIGEC, and V(D)J alignment was carried out with MiXCR. Vaccine-responding clonotypes were identified with edgeR using replicate PBMC samples, with FDR below 0.01 and a log2 fold change above 5 up to day 15 being required. Each bulk clonotype received a CD4 or CD8 identity based on whether the sequenced CD4 or CD8 repertoire contained that clonotype at higher abundance. The raw public reads went through TCRdb reprocessing: fastp at Q25, MiXCR clone calling, in-frame beta chains kept. Merged by CDR3 protein, the rows form single entries marked with the most common genes and DNA. What appears here as the V and J calls and clone size reflects TCRdb's work, not the paper's. This sample comprises 350,000 to 550,000 distinct CDR3 sequences, over 15% of them detected only once. Roughly a sixth of the sample is in the top ten clones.

The treatment or condition label corresponds to: live attenuated yellow fever vaccine strain. At every blood-draw timepoint, two biological replicates of bulk PBMCs were collected. PBMCs were isolated from peripheral blood using a standard Ficoll-Paque protocol. TriZol was used to extract RNA from bulk PBMCs, CD4 and CD8 fractions, and dextramer-positive and dextramer-negative fractions. The CDR3 numbers 15 residues from cysteine through phenylalanine. Of all the DNA, just the CDR3 is kept, 45 bases in frame from base 1. V and J are truncated by 2 bases and 2 bases respectively, leaving an intervening sequence of 12 bases. CDR1 MNHNS and CDR2 SASEGT were looked up in the germline V gene.

The chain is made from TRBV6-1 and TRBJ1-2; the best D guess is TRBD1, with 5 bases matching. Sequences were derived from PBMCs, sampled before the yellow fever booster vaccination. The TCR originated in a man aged 18-30 years who received the YFV17D yellow fever vaccine. The DNA sequence follows: TGTGCCAGCAGTGAAAAGTCGGGACGCAACTATGGCTACACCTTC. Its protein product is CASSEKSGRNYGYTF.